This record concerns one T cell receptor (beta chain) sequence. The sample originates from a study of T cell changes during pregnancy in multiple sclerosis. Trimming removed 6 bases at V and 2 bases at J, with 6 bases between. The CDR3 contains 12 residues. The germline CDR1 and CDR2 sequences are SNHLY and FYNNEI. The table came from immunoSEQ multiplex PCR; TCRdb's copy has only in-frame clones and leaves some out. Here the sample spans about 69,000 clones, roughly 92% being singletons. Sample: peripheral blood, taken in the third trimester of pregnancy. The clonotype comes from a female donor in good health, enrolled as a control in a pregnancy study. The chain employs TRBV2 and TRBJ2-3; no definite D call. CDR3 in DNA: TGTGCCAGCAGCTATGACACAGATACGCAGTATTTT. Its protein product is CASSYDTDTQYF.